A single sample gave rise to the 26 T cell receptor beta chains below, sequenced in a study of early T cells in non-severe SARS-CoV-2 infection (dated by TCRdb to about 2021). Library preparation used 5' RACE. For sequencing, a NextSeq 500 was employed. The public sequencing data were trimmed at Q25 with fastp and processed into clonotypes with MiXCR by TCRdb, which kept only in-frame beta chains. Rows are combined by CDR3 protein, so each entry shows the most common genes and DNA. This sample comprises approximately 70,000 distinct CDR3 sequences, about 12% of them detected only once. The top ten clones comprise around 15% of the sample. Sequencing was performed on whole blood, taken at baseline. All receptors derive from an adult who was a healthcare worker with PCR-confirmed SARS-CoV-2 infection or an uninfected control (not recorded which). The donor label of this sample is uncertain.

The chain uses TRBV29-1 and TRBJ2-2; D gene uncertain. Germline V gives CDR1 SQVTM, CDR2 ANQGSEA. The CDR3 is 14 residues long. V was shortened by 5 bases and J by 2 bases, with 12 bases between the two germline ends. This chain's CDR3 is CSVHGPANTGELFF. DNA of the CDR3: TGCAGCGTTCACGGCCCCGCCAACACCGGGGAGCTGTTTTTT.

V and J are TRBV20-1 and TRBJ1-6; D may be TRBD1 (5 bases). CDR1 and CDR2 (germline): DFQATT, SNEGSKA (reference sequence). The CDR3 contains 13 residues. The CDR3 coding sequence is TGCAGGCCACGGGGGGAGGGAGGTTCACCCCTCCACTTT. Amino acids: CRPRGEGGSPLHF.

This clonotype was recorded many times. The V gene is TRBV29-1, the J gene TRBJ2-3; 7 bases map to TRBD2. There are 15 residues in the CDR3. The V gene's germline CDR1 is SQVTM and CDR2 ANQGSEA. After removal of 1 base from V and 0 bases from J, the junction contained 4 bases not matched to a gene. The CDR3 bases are TGCAGCGTTGAAGGCCCTAGCGGAAGCACAGATACGCAGTATTTT. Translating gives CSVEGPSGSTDTQYF.

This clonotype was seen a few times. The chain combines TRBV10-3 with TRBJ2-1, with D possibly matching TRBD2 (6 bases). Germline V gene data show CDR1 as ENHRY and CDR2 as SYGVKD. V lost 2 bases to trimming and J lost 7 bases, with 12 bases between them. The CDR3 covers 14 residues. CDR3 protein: CAISERTGGNEQFF. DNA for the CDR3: TGTGCCATCAGTGAGCGGACTGGAGGGAATGAGCAGTTCTTC.

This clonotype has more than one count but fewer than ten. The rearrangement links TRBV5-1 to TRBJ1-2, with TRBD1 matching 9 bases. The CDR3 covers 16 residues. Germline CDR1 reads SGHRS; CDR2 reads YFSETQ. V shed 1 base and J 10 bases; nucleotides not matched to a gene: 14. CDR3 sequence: CASSLTPVGQGTVYTF. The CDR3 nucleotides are TGCGCCAGCAGCTTGACTCCCGTGGGACAGGGAACGGTCTACACCTTC.

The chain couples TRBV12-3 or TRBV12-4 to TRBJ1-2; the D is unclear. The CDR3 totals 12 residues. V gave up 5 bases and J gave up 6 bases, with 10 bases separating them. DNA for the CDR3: TGTGCCAGCAGTATATCCCCCCATGGCTACACCTTC. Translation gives CASSISPHGYTF.

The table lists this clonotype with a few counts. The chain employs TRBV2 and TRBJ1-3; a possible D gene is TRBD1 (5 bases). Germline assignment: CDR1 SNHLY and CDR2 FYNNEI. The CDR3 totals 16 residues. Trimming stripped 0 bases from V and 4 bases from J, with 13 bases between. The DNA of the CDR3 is TGTGCCAGCAGTGAAGCGCTTCAGGGCTCGGGAAACACCATATATTTT. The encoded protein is CASSEALQGSGNTIYF.

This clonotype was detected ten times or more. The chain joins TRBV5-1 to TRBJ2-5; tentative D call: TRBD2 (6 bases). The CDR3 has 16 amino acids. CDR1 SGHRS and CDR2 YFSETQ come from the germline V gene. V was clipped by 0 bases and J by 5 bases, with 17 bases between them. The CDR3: CASSLDLRTIRETQYF. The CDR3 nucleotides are TGCGCCAGCAGCTTGGACCTCCGGACTATCAGGGAGACCCAGTACTTC.

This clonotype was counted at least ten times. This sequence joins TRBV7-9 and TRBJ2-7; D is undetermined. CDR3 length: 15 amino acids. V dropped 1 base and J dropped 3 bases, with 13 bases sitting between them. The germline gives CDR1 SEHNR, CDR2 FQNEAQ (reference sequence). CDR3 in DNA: TGTGCCAGCAGCTTAGGTCGGCAGCGAGTCTACGAGCAGTACTTC. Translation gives CASSLGRQRVYEQYF.

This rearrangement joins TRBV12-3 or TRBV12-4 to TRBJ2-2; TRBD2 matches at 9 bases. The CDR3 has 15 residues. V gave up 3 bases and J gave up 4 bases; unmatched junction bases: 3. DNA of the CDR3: TGTGCCAGCAGTTTGGCGGGAGGGCTCACCGGGGAGCTGTTTTTT. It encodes CASSLAGGLTGELFF.

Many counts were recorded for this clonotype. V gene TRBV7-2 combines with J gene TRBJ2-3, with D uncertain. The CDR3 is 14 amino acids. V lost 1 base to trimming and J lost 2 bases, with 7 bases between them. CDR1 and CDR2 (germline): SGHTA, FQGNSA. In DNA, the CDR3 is TGTGCCAGCAGCTTAGACGGGCCCACAGATACGCAGTATTTT. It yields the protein CASSLDGPTDTQYF. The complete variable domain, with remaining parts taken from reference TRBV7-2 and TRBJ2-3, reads GAGVSQSPSNKVTEKGKDVELRCDPISGHTALYWYRQSLGQGLEFLIYFQGNSAPDKSGLPSDRFSAERTGGSVSTLTIQRTQQEDSAVYLCASSLDGPTDTQYFGPGTRLTVL.

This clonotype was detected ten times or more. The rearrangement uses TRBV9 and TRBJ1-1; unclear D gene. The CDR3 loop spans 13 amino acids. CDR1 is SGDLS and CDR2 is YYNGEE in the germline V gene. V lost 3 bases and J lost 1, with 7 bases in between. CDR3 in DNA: TGTGCCAGCAGCGCCACTTGGAACACTGAAGCTTTCTTT. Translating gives CASSATWNTEAFF.

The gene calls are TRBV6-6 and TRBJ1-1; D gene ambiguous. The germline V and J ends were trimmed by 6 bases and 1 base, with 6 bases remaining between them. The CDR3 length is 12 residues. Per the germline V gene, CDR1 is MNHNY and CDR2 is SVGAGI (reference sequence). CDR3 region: CASRVGNTEAFF. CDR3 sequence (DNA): TGTGCCAGCAGGGTCGGGAACACTGAAGCTTTCTTT.

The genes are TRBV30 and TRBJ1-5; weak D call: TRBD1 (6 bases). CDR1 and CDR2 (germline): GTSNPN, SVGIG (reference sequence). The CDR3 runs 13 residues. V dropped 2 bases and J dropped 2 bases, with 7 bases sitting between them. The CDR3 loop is CAWSQGRNQPQHF. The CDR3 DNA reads TGTGCCTGGAGTCAGGGGCGCAATCAGCCCCAGCATTTT.

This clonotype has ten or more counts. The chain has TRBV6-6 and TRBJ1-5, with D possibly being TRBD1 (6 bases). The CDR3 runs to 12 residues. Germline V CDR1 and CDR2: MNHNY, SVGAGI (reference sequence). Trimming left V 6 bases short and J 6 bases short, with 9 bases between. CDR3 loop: CASRTGIQPQHF. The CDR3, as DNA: TGTGCCAGCAGAACAGGGATTCAGCCCCAGCATTTT.

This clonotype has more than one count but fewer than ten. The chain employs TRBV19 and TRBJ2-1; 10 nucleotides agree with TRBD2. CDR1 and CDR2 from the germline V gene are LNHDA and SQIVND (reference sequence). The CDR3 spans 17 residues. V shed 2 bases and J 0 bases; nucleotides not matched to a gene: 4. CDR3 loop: CASSIYSGGGSYNEQFF. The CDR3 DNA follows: TGTGCCAGTAGTATATACAGCGGGGGGGGCTCCTACAATGAGCAGTTCTTC. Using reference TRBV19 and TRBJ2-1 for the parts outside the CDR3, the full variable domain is DGGITQSPKYLFRKEGQNVTLSCEQNLNHDAMYWYRQDPGQGLRLIYYSQIVNDFQKGDIAEGYSVSREKKESFPLTVTSAQKNPTAFYLCASSIYSGGGSYNEQFFGPGTRLTVL.

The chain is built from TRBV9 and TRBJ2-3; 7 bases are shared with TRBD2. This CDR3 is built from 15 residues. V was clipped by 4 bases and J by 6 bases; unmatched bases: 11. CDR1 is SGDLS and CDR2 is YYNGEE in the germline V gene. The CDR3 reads CASSQTTSRADTQYF. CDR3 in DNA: TGTGCCAGCAGCCAAACGACTAGCAGGGCGGATACGCAGTATTTT.

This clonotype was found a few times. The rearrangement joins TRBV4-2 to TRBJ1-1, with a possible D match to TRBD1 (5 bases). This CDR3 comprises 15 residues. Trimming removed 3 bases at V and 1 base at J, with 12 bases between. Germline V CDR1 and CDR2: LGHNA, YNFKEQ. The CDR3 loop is CASSQMGTANTEAFF. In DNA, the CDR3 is TGTGCCAGCAGCCAGATGGGGACGGCGAACACTGAAGCTTTCTTT.

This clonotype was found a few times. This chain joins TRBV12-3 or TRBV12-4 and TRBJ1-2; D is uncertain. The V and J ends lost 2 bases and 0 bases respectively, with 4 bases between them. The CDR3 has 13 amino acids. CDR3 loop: CASSLSPNYGYTF. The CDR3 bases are TGTGCCAGCAGTTTAAGTCCTAACTATGGCTACACCTTC.

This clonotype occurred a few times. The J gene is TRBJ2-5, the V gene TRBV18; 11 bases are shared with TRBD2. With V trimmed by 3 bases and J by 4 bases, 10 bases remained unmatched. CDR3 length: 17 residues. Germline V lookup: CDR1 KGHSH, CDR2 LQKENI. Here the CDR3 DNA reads TGTGCCAGCTCACCCGTAGCGGGGGGGCCTGCCAGAGAGACCCAGTACTTC. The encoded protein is CASSPVAGGPARETQYF.

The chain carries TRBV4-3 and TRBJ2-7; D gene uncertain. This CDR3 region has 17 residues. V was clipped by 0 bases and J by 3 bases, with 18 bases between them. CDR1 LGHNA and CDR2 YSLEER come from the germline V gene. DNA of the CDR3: TGCGCCAGCAGCCAAGATCGTAGTATGGTAGCTGGCTACGAGCAGTACTTC. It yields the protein CASSQDRSMVAGYEQYF.

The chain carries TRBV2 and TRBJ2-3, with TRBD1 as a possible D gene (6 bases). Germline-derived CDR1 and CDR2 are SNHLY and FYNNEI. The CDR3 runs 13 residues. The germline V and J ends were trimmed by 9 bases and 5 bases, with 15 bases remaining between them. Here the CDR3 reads CASGAGERDTQYF. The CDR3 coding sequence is TGTGCCAGTGGGGCAGGGGAGAGAGATACGCAGTATTTT.

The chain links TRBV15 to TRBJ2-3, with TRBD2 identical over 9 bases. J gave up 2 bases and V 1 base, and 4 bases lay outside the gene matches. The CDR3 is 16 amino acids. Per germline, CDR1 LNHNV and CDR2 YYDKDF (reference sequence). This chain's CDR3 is CATSRATSGYTDTQYF. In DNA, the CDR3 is TGTGCCACCAGCAGAGCCACTAGCGGGTACACAGATACGCAGTATTTT.

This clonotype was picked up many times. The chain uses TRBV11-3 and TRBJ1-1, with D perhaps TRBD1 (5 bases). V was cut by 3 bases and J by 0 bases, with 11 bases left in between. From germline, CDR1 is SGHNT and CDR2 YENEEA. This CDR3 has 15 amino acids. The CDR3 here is CASSFRAGVNTEAFF. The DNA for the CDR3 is TGTGCCAGCAGCTTTAGGGCGGGGGTGAACACTGAAGCTTTCTTT.

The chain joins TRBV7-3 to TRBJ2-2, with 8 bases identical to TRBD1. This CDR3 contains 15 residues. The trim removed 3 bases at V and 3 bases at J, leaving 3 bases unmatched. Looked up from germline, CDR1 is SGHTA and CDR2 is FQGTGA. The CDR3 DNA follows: TGTGCCAGCAGCTTCCAGGGGGCGGACACCGGGGAGCTGTTTTTT. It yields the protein CASSFQGADTGELFF.

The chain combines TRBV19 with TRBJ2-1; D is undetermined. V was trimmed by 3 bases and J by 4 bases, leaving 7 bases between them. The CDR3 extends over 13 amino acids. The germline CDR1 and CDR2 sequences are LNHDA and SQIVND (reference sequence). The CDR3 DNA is TGTGCCAGTAGTATTCAGCTATACAATGAGCAGTTCTTC. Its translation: CASSIQLYNEQFF.